This TCR beta chain was obtained from a study of T cells in Graves' hyperthyroidism and ophthalmopathy (dated by TCRdb to between 2018 and 2020). About the full investigation: Peripheral blood samples were taken at the time of initial diagnosis, prior to any treatment. To identify TCR V-J signatures that set the groups apart, the researchers used a discovery cohort of about a hundred patients, made up of roughly 45 with Graves' ophthalmopathy and 55 to 65 with stable Graves' hyperthyroidism. An independent validation cohort of 18 to 20 hyperthyroidism patients and approximately 17 patients who later progressed to ophthalmopathy tested prospective prediction of ophthalmopathy. For training and testing, the 100 or so patients in the discovery cohort were randomly divided in a 7:3 ratio. In several Graves' hyperthyroidism patients, the study also compared T-cell repertoires from thyroid tissue with T-cell repertoires from blood. After blood sampling, hyperthyroidism patients were treated with methimazole at a starting dose of 30 mg daily, and ophthalmopathy patients were treated with high-dose intravenous methylprednisolone. TCR Vbeta CDR3 sequencing of 135 peripheral blood samples (more than 40 ophthalmopathy, around 80 hyperthyroidism and some 17 progressor patients) is reported in the paper. Here is what the overall study found, with its caveats: Most expanded thyroid clonotypes (frequency above 0.001) were also found in blood, which suggests that blood repertoires may mirror thyroid immune responses. During validation, the model predicted progression to ophthalmopathy a median of roughly six months ahead of onset, with 70.59% sensitivity and 72% to 80% specificity. Sample size was not statistically predetermined, and blinding of investigators to group allocation was not performed. Ophthalmopathy was separated from stable hyperthyroidism by a 13 V-J signature model, with about 88% sensitivity and 81% to 82% specificity obtained in cross-validation and 80%/75% obtained in testing.

Trimming takes 2 bases from V and 2 bases from J, and the germline ends sit 18 bases apart. Reading from cysteine to phenylalanine, the CDR3 counts 17 amino acids. The CDR3 DNA has 51 bases and is translated from base 1. The germline V gene (reference sequence) gives CDR1 as MNHNY and CDR2 as SVGAGI. Amplification of TCR beta CDR3 regions was carried out from RNA transcripts. For the first round of RT-PCR on the TCR CDR3, the HTBI primer set was used together with the Qiagen OneStep RT-PCR kit. The libraries were constructed in a second round of multiplex PCR and then size-selected and purified. Libraries were sequenced paired-end with 100 bp reads on an Illumina HiSeq2000. As for how the authors treated the data: Raw data were processed with SOAPnuke, discarding reads with adapters, uncalled bases, mean Phred below 15, or no exact constant-primer or identifier match. High-quality paired reads were merged using COPE v1.2.5, and each unique nucleotide sequence was defined as a clonotype. MiTCR v1.1 was used to align clonotypes to the IMGT TRBV, TRBD and TRBJ reference segments. Only V-J combinations with frequency above 0.0001, covering about 99% of repertoires, were analysed. A TCS score was defined as the ratio of F50 (clonal expansion) to E x V (chaos), with BLOSUM62-based TCRdist applied between CDR3 peptides within each V-J. Welch's t-statistics and random forest reduced roughly 540 V-J features to 13, which were used in a naive Bayes classifier (R e1071). Using fastp at Q25 and MiXCR, TCRdb reprocessed the public reads and kept productive beta chains. CDR3 protein sequences are deduplicated, and each keeps its most common genes and DNA. V and J calls and clone size were set by TCRdb, not the authors. The table for this sample lists some 530,000 distinct CDR3 sequences; approximately 22% of them were counted only once. The ten largest clones add up to around 54% of the sample.

Comments on this clonotype: Its binding antigen is unknown. No much larger clone is present one base from it, and per-base qualities are unavailable.

Ophthalmopathy patients had moderately to severely active disease, Clinical Activity Score of at least 3, NOSPECS grade of at least 4, and duration under 3 months. Any patient with an uncontrolled infection, another autoimmune disease, pregnancy or lactation was excluded. Diagnoses were established on the basis of clinical symptoms, serum thyroxine and TRAb, thyroid ultrasound, and orbital computed tomography. PBMCs were separated from around 9.1 ml of fresh peripheral blood using Ficoll-Paque density gradient centrifugation. Total RNA was extracted using Trizol reagent, and RNA quality was assessed on an Agilent 2100 Bioanalyzer.

The chain was built from TRBV6-6 and TRBJ1-1; no D gene can be assigned with confidence. The sequencing input was blood. The TCR comes from a woman between 65 and 79 years old with Graves' ophthalmopathy. The base sequence is TGTGCCAGCAGTTACCCGAATTCGGCTAGCTACAACACTGAAGCTTTCTTT. This encodes CASSYPNSASYNTEAFF.